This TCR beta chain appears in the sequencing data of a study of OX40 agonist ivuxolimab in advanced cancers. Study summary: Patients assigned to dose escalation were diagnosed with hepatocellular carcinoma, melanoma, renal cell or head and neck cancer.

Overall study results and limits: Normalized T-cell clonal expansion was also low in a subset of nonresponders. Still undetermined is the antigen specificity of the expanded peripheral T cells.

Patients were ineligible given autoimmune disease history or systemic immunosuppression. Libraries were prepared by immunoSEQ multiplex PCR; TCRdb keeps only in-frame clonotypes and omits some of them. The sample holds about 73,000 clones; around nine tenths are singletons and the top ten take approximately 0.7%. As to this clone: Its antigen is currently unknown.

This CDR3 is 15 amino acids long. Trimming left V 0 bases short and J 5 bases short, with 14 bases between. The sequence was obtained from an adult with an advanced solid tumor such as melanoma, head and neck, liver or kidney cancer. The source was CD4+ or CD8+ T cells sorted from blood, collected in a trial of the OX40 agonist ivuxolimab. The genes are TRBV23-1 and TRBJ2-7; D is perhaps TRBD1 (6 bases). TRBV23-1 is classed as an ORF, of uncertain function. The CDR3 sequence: CASSQSPAGVNEQYF. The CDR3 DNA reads TGCGCCAGCAGTCAATCGCCGGCAGGGGTTAACGAGCAGTACTTC.